This is a list of T cell receptor beta chains from one sample in a study of blood T cell repertoires in COVID-19. Using immunoSEQ multiplex PCR, the repertoire was profiled, and TCRdb retains in-frame clones only, with some absent. The data contain tens of thousands of clones, over 80% of them seen just once; the ten biggest clones take up about 1.9%. Sequences were obtained from peripheral blood. These receptors all come from a woman in her sixties with acute or convalescent COVID-19. Each CDR3 is given with its conserved first and last residue. A D gene is named only where the DNA matches it firmly. Rows may omit the clone size; those that give it use once, few, many or a size class.

CATSRQGSTDTQYF | TGTGCCACCAGTAGACAGGGGAGCACAGATACGCAGTATTTT | TRBJ2-3 | TRBD1 | TRBV24-1 | -
CASSSTGGTGANVLTF | TGCGCCAGCAGCTCGACAGGGGGCACTGGGGCCAACGTCCTGACTTTC | TRBJ2-6 | TRBD1 | TRBV5-1 | -
CASSSITIAGAGKAEQFF | TGTGCCAGCAGTTCCATCACAATAGCGGGAGCGGGAAAGGCTGAGCAGTTCTTC | TRBJ2-1 | TRBD2 | TRBV27 | -
CASRESGSGNTIYF | TGTGCCAGCAGGGAGTCGGGTTCTGGAAACACCATATATTTT | TRBJ1-3 | - | TRBV6-5 | medium-sized
CASSLDRGVTDTQYF | TGTGCCAGCAGCTTGGACAGGGGTGTGACAGATACGCAGTATTTT | TRBJ2-3 | TRBD1 | TRBV5-4 | -
CASSPGQANSPLHF | TGTGCCAGCAGTCCGGGACAAGCCAATTCACCCCTCCACTTT | TRBJ1-6 | - | TRBV28 | -
CASRGQGASNYGYTF | TGTGCCAGCAGGGGGCAGGGCGCGAGTAACTATGGCTACACCTTC | TRBJ1-2 | - | TRBV27 | -
CASSSGTRRNEQFF | TGCGCCAGCAGCTCCGGGACTCGGCGCAATGAGCAGTTCTTC | TRBJ2-1 | - | TRBV5-1 | -
CASSSLGATNEKLFF | TGCGCCAGCAGCTCTCTCGGTGCAACTAATGAAAAACTGTTTTTT | TRBJ1-4 | - | TRBV5-1 | -
CASSLRTSGGSYNSPLHF | TGTGCCAGCAGTCTGAGGACATCCGGGGGCTCCTATAATTCACCCCTCCACTTT | TRBJ1-6 | - | TRBV27 | -
CASTPKGIFAYEQYF | TGTGCCAGCACCCCGAAGGGGATTTTCGCCTACGAGCAGTACTTC | TRBJ2-7 | - | TRBV6-2/TRBV6-3 | -
CASSSTSKGTYYEQYF | TGTGCCAGCAGTTCGACTAGTAAGGGGACCTACTACGAGCAGTACTTC | TRBJ2-7 | - | TRBV27 | -
CASSRSATTGNYGYTF | TGTGCCAGCAGCCGATCAGCCACCACAGGGAACTATGGCTACACCTTC | TRBJ1-2 | - | TRBV3-1/TRBV3-2 | -
CASSLDRAGEKLFF | TGTGCCAGCAGTTTGGACAGGGCGGGTGAAAAACTGTTTTTT | TRBJ1-4 | TRBD1 | TRBV6-5 | -
CASSSSIGGPYGYTF | TGCGCCAGCAGCTCATCAATAGGGGGCCCCTATGGCTACACCTTC | TRBJ1-2 | TRBD1 | TRBV5-1 | -
CASSAPSGTNYGYTF | TGTGCCAGTAGTGCCCCAAGCGGAACTAACTATGGCTACACCTTC | TRBJ1-2 | - | TRBV19 | -
CASSSVTGANQPQHF | TGTGCCAGCAGTTCCGTGACAGGAGCCAATCAGCCCCAGCATTTT | TRBJ1-5 | - | TRBV6-5 | -
CASTLGGNEQFF | TGTGCCAGCACCTTGGGGGGAAATGAGCAGTTCTTC | TRBJ2-1 | - | TRBV28 | -
CAISWTGKNTEAFF | TGTGCCATCAGCTGGACAGGGAAGAACACTGAAGCTTTCTTT | TRBJ1-1 | TRBD1 | TRBV10-3 | -
CASSLESPYNEQFF | TGCGCCAGCAGCTTAGAAAGCCCCTACAATGAGCAGTTCTTC | TRBJ2-1 | - | TRBV5-1 | -
CASSPTRGNTEAFF | TGTGCCAGCAGTCCTACCCGGGGGAATACTGAAGCTTTCTTT | TRBJ1-1 | - | TRBV6-5 | -
CASGDWSLNQPQHF | TGTGCCAGCGGAGACTGGAGCCTAAATCAGCCCCAGCATTTT | TRBJ1-5 | - | TRBV19 | -
CASSRDRGDYGYTF | TGTGCCAGTAGTAGGGACAGGGGGGACTACGGCTACACCTTC | TRBJ1-2 | TRBD1 | TRBV19 | medium-sized
CASRVADSASYEQYF | TGCGCCAGCAGGGTGGCGGACTCCGCTTCCTACGAGCAGTACTTC | TRBJ2-7 | - | TRBV5-1 | -
CASSIQDNSPLHF | TGTGCCAGCAGCATACAGGATAATTCACCCCTCCACTTT | TRBJ1-6 | - | TRBV6-6 | -
CASSITGTGGGGTEAFF | TGTGCCAGTAGTATCACCGGGACAGGGGGCGGAGGGACTGAAGCTTTCTTT | TRBJ1-1 | TRBD1 | TRBV19 | -
CASSFPGGAGQPQHF | TGTGCCAGCAGTTTTCCAGGGGGCGCTGGGCAGCCCCAGCATTTT | TRBJ1-5 | TRBD1 | TRBV28 | -
CASSLPGTVNIQYF | TGCGCCAGCAGCCTGCCCGGGACAGTGAACATTCAGTACTTC | TRBJ2-4 | TRBD1 | TRBV5-1 | few
CATQGLAGSYEQYF | TGTGCCACCCAGGGACTAGCGGGCTCCTACGAGCAGTACTTC | TRBJ2-7 | TRBD2 | TRBV10-3 | -
CATGAGGSHHEQFF | TGTGCCACGGGAGCGGGAGGGTCTCACCATGAGCAGTTCTTC | TRBJ2-1 | TRBD2 | TRBV24-1 | -
CASSQGQGAMETQYF | TGTGCCAGCTCACAAGGACAGGGCGCCATGGAGACCCAGTACTTC | TRBJ2-5 | TRBD1 | TRBV18 | -
CASSYTGQGVGYTF | TGTGCCAGCAGTTACACAGGACAGGGAGTTGGCTACACCTTC | TRBJ1-2 | TRBD1 | TRBV6-5 | -
CASSLGLQGYGYTF | TGTGCCAGCAGCTTAGGACTACAGGGCTATGGCTACACCTTC | TRBJ1-2 | - | TRBV7-2 | -
CASSPRRTENQPQHF | TGTGCCAGCAGTCCCCGCAGGACAGAGAATCAGCCCCAGCATTTT | TRBJ1-5 | - | TRBV27 | -
CASSLWGQGAFF | TGTGCCAGCAGTTTATGGGGACAGGGGGCTTTCTTT | TRBJ1-1 | TRBD1 | TRBV28 | -
CASRIGAGYGYTF | TGTGCCAGCAGAATAGGGGCCGGCTATGGCTACACCTTC | TRBJ1-2 | - | TRBV3-1/TRBV3-2 | -
CASSYAAGKAVGGYTF | TGTGCCAGCAGTTACGCGGCGGGTAAAGCAGTCGGTGGCTACACCTTC | TRBJ1-2 | - | TRBV6-5 | -
CASRYRQLEAFF | TGTGCCAGCAGATACCGACAGCTTGAAGCTTTCTTT | TRBJ1-1 | - | TRBV12-3/TRBV12-4 | -
CAIRDPGVSNQPQHF | TGTGCCATCAGGGACCCCGGGGTTAGCAATCAGCCCCAGCATTTT | TRBJ1-5 | - | TRBV10-3 | -
CSASGTGWDYEQYF | TGCAGTGCTAGTGGCACAGGGTGGGACTACGAGCAGTACTTC | TRBJ2-7 | - | TRBV20-1 | -
CASSAQRSGFEKLFF | TGTGCCAGCTCTGCTCAACGATCGGGGTTCGAAAAACTGTTTTTT | TRBJ1-4 | - | TRBV6-5 | -
CASSLHPGQGGSGGYTF | TGTGCCAGCAGTTTACATCCGGGACAGGGGGGTTCTGGAGGCTACACCTTC | TRBJ1-2 | TRBD1 | TRBV28 | -
CASSDGQGRYGYTF | TGTGCCAGCAGTGATGGACAGGGCAGGTATGGCTACACCTTC | TRBJ1-2 | TRBD1 | TRBV6-1 | -
CASSRGSSGGNTIYF | TGTGCCAGCAGCCGTGGCTCCAGCGGTGGAAACACCATATATTTT | TRBJ1-3 | - | TRBV3-1/TRBV3-2 | few
CASSLGRGINSPLHF | TGTGCCAGCAGCTTAGGCAGGGGGATCAATTCACCCCTCCACTTT | TRBJ1-6 | TRBD1 | TRBV7-9 | -
CASGQGPGDTQYF | TGTGCCAGCGGTCAGGGGCCAGGGGATACGCAGTATTTT | TRBJ2-3 | - | TRBV6-6 | -
CASSSQDSGANVLTF | TGTGCCAGCAGTTCTCAGGACTCTGGGGCCAACGTCCTGACTTTC | TRBJ2-6 | - | TRBV13 | -
CASGPGLAAYNEQFF | TGTGCTAGTGGGCCGGGACTAGCGGCCTACAATGAGCAGTTCTTC | TRBJ2-1 | TRBD2 | TRBV12-5 | -
CASSPTPGAPPYEQYF | TGTGCCAGCAGCCCGACCCCGGGTGCCCCCCCCTACGAGCAGTACTTC | TRBJ2-7 | - | TRBV11-2 | -
CASSQMAVSGTGELFF | TGTGCCAGCAGTCAGATGGCGGTCAGTGGCACCGGGGAGCTGTTTTTT | TRBJ2-2 | - | TRBV3-1/TRBV3-2 | few
CASSEAGRGSEKLFF | TGTGCCAGCAGTGAAGCAGGAAGGGGCAGCGAAAAACTGTTTTTT | TRBJ1-4 | - | TRBV2 | -
CASSLRIGGTEAFF | TGTGCCAGCAGCTTACGAATCGGGGGCACTGAAGCTTTCTTT | TRBJ1-1 | - | TRBV7-2 | -
CASSIKGGTDTQYF | TGTGCCAGTAGTATCAAGGGGGGGACAGATACGCAGTATTTT | TRBJ2-3 | - | TRBV19 | -
CASKRKYEQYF | TGTGCCAGCAAGCGGAAGTACGAGCAGTACTTC | TRBJ2-7 | - | TRBV12-3/TRBV12-4 | few
CASSDRDRDKAFF | TGCGCCAGCAGCGACCGGGACAGGGATAAAGCTTTCTTT | TRBJ1-1 | TRBD1 | TRBV5-1 | once
CATSPGDHQPQHF | TGTGCCACCAGTCCGGGGGACCATCAGCCCCAGCATTTT | TRBJ1-5 | - | TRBV10-3 | -
CASSVIVSGGAVSYEQYF | TGTGCCAGCAGTGTGATCGTTAGCGGGGGGGCAGTATCCTACGAGCAGTACTTC | TRBJ2-7 | TRBD2 | TRBV6-1 | -